This entry is about one T cell receptor (beta chain). No antigen is known for it. The PCR was carried out with 60 Vbeta primers and 13 Jbeta primers. Authors' analysis steps: It was a later analysis that counted 83 million or so unique TCR beta chains, of which some 10 million were shared. The data were produced by immunoSEQ multiplex PCR, yet TCRdb's version contains in-frame clones alone and is incomplete. V, J and clone size were drawn from that table, and D and trimming were deduced from the DNA. The sample has around 110,000 clones; more than 75% are singletons. The data are from a study of cytomegalovirus exposure and HLA in healthy donors. Study-wide findings and caveats: A later examination showed that TCR association rates differed by HLA locus, with DRB1 most and HLA-C fewest.

Trimming stripped 5 bases from V and 6 bases from J, with 14 bases between. Germline V gene data show CDR1 as MNHEY and CDR2 as SVGAGI. This CDR3 comprises 14 residues. The V and J genes are TRBV6-5 and TRBJ1-5, with D hard to call. This clonotype was sampled from a man in his thirties or forties in good health and CMV-seropositive. Sequenced material: PBMCs. CDR3 sequence (DNA): TGTGCCAGCAGTGAGAGGAGGCATACTCAGCCCCAGCATTTT. This translates into CASSERRHTQPQHF.